What follows are 9 T cell receptor beta chains derived from one specimen sequenced in a study of shared clonotypes between healthy human individuals. The assay was immunoSEQ multiplex PCR, and TCRdb's table has in-frame clones only and misses some. This sample yields about 2.4 million clones, of which approximately 92% are seen a single time; roughly 0.15% belongs to the top ten. The sample consisted of naive CD4+ T cells sorted from blood. The subset: CD45RA+ positively selected. The source is a man aged 18 to 35 in good health.

J is TRBJ1-4 and V is TRBV11-3; D gene unclear. The CDR3 has 18 residues. The V and J ends lost 5 bases and 8 bases respectively, with 27 bases between them. CDR1 is SGHNT, CDR2 YENEEA, per germline. CDR3 in amino acids: CASSHLGLILILGEKLFF. Here the CDR3 DNA reads TGTGCCAGCAGCCACCTAGGACTGATCTTGATCCTGGGCGAAAAACTGTTTTTT.

This clone was picked up one time. CDR3 DNA: TGTGCCAGCAGTCGGCTGGTAGAGGGGGAGCTGTTTTTT. Encoded protein: CASSRLVEGELFF. V is TRBV28 and J is TRBJ2-2; no reliable D call. The CDR3 is made up of 13 amino acids. Germline V gene data show CDR1 as MDHEN and CDR2 as SYDVKM. The ends were cut back, 5 bases at V and 8 bases at J, with 12 bases in the middle.

The J gene is TRBJ2-7, the V gene TRBV5-8; D is ambiguous. The CDR3 extends over 17 amino acids. V lost 0 bases, J lost 6 bases, and 22 bases lay in between. In germline, CDR1 is SGHTS, CDR2 YDEGEE. CDR3 residues: CASSLASRKKDGLEQYF. The CDR3, as DNA: TGTGCCAGCAGCTTGGCCTCACGCAAAAAAGACGGGCTCGAGCAGTACTTC.

This chain joins TRBV10-1 and TRBJ2-5; D might be TRBD2 (8 bases). The V end was cut by 3 bases, the J end by 7 bases, with 21 bases between. CDR1 is WNHNN, CDR2 SYGVQD, per germline (reference sequence). The CDR3 totals 16 residues. The CDR3 sequence: CASSEAGDREGGTQYF. CDR3 in DNA: TGCGCCAGCAGTGAAGCGGGAGACAGGGAAGGGGGGACCCAGTACTTC.

V gene TRBV28 combines with J gene TRBJ1-2, with a weak D call TRBD1 (6 bases). Germline-derived CDR1 and CDR2 are MDHEN and SYDVKM. The CDR3 has 13 residues. The germline V and J ends were trimmed by 6 bases and 7 bases, with 15 bases remaining between them. CDR3 sequence (DNA): TGTGCCAGCAGGGACGTCAGGGGTCCTGGCTACACCTTC. Amino acid sequence: CASRDVRGPGYTF.

Details on this clone: This same CDR3 is encoded by further DNA sequences in the sample. The chain has TRBV27 and TRBJ1-2, with D maybe TRBD1 (5 bases). The length of the CDR3 is 13 residues. Trimming shortened V by 4 bases and J by 2 bases, and 8 bases separated the two germline ends. Germline V gene sequence: CDR1 MNHEY, CDR2 SMNVEV (reference sequence). CDR3 DNA: TGTGCCAGCAGTTCCAGGGCCAACTATGGCTACACCTTC. It is translated as CASSSRANYGYTF.

V is TRBV6-5 and J is TRBJ1-1; D call uncertain. Trimming pared 10 bases from V and 5 bases from J, leaving 14 bases between. CDR1 MNHEY and CDR2 SVGAGI come from the germline V gene. CDR3 size: 12 residues. Here the CDR3 reads CATRRSRTEAFF. The CDR3 DNA reads as TGTGCCACCCGTCGGAGCAGAACTGAAGCTTTCTTT.

Here the CDR3 reads CASSLGRSANEKLFF. CDR3 nucleotide sequence: TGTGCCAGCAGCTTAGGGAGGTCGGCTAATGAAAAACTGTTTTTT. The gene calls are TRBV11-2 and TRBJ1-4, with D unresolved. V gave up 1 base and J gave up 3 bases, with 9 bases separating them. Per germline, CDR1 SGHAT and CDR2 FQNNGV. This CDR3 is built from 15 residues.

The chain carries TRBV19 and TRBJ2-7; no clear D gene. The germline CDR1 and CDR2 sequences are LNHDA and SQIVND (reference sequence). This CDR3 is 14 amino acids long. The V end lost 3 bases, the J end lost 0 bases, and 9 bases lay between the germline ends. CDR3 DNA sequence: TGTGCCAGTAGTATTTCTCACTCCTCCTACGAGCAGTACTTC. Amino acid sequence: CASSISHSSYEQYF.